The 19 T cell receptor beta chains below all came from one sample that was sequenced in a study of blood T cell repertoires in COVID-19. The repertoire was sequenced with immunoSEQ multiplex PCR; TCRdb's copy has only in-frame clones and lacks some. This sample has around 60,000 clones; approximately 90% occur once, and the top ten carry approximately 8.8%. Material for sequencing was peripheral blood. The receptors were gathered from a human donor with active COVID-19. The donor label of this sample is uncertain.

This rearrangement joins TRBV7-3 to TRBJ2-3; 13 bases fit TRBD2. V shed 5 bases, J shed 3 bases, and the junction held 5 bases outside the gene matches. The CDR3 has 16 amino acids. Germline CDR1 reads SGHTA; CDR2 reads FQGTGA. As DNA, the CDR3 is TGTGCCAGCAGCCCACTAGCGGGAGGGCCAACAGATACGCAGTATTTT. Translating gives CASSPLAGGPTDTQYF.

This clone was detected only a few times. The chain recombines TRBV9 with TRBJ2-7; D is uncertain. Trimming removed 4 bases from V and 4 bases from J, with 12 bases in between. CDR1 and CDR2 from the germline V gene are SGDLS and YYNGEE. There are 13 residues in the CDR3. DNA for the CDR3: TGTGCCAGCAGCCCCCAACCGACATACGAGCAGTACTTC. This gives the protein CASSPQPTYEQYF. The variable domain in full, with the rest retrieved from reference TRBV9 and TRBJ2-7, is DSGVTQTPKHLITATGQRVTLRCSPRSGDLSVYWYQQSLDQGLQFLIQYYNGEERAKGNILERFSAQQFPDLHSELNLSSLELGDSALYFCASSPQPTYEQYFGPGTRLTVT.

The rearrangement links TRBV6-1 to TRBJ2-5; possibly TRBD1 for D (6 bases). The CDR3 totals 16 residues. Germline CDR1 and CDR2: MNHNS and SASEGT. Trimming cost V 1 base and J 2 bases, with 14 bases left between them. In DNA form, the CDR3 reads TGTGCCAGCAGTGAAGGTTACAGGGCTGTACAAGAGACCCAGTACTTC. This gives the protein CASSEGYRAVQETQYF.

The V call is TRBV27, the J call TRBJ2-1; TRBD1 might be the D (5 bases). Deletions cut 3 bases from V and 6 bases from J, with 9 bases between. CDR3 length: 13 amino acids. The V gene's germline CDR1 is MNHEY and CDR2 SMNVEV (reference sequence). In DNA form, the CDR3 reads TGTGCCAGCAGTTTGGGGCAGCCCAATGAGCAGTTCTTC. This sequence encodes CASSLGQPNEQFF.

This CDR3 is CSVGPGGYEQYF. CDR3 bases: TGCAGCGTTGGGCCAGGGGGGTACGAGCAGTACTTC. The chain employs TRBV29-1 and TRBJ2-7, with D possibly being TRBD1 (7 bases). Germline-derived CDR1 and CDR2 are SQVTM and ANQGSEA. This CDR3 comprises 12 residues. Trimming took 4 bases from V and 4 from J, leaving 11 bases between them.

The V gene is TRBV16, the J gene TRBJ2-1, with 8 bases identical to TRBD2. V was clipped by 7 bases and J by 8 bases; unmatched bases: 7. This CDR3 comprises 13 residues. From germline, CDR1 is KGHSY and CDR2 FQNENV. DNA for the CDR3: TGTGCCAGCACCTCGGGGGGGACCGATGAGCAGTTCTTC. Protein sequence: CASTSGGTDEQFF. Drawing the rest from reference TRBV16 and TRBJ2-1, the complete variable domain is GEEVAQTPKHLVRGEGQKAKLYCAPIKGHSYVFWYQQVLKNEFKFLISFQNENVFDETGMPKERFSAKCLPNSPCSLEIQATKLEDSAVYFCASTSGGTDEQFFGPGTRLTVL.

This clone was detected only a few times. The genes are TRBV5-1 and TRBJ2-3; TRBD1 might be the D (6 bases). The CDR3 consists of 15 residues. Trimming cost V 0 bases and J 2 bases, with 10 bases left between them. The V gene's germline CDR1 is SGHRS and CDR2 YFSETQ. DNA for the CDR3: TGCGCCAGCAGCTTGGACGGACAGTACACAGATACGCAGTATTTT. Translated, it gives CASSLDGQYTDTQYF. The whole variable domain, filled in from reference TRBV5-1 and TRBJ2-3, reads KAGVTQTPRYLIKTRGQQVTLSCSPISGHRSVSWYQQTPGQGLQFLFEYFSETQRNKGNFPGRFSGRQFSNSRSEMNVSTLELGDSALYLCASSLDGQYTDTQYFGPGTRLTVL.

The V gene is TRBV5-6, the J gene TRBJ2-1; weak D call: TRBD2 (6 bases). The CDR3 is 16 amino acids. The germline CDR1 and CDR2 sequences are SGHDT and YYEEEE. With 0 bases removed from V and 3 bases from J, the gap between germline ends came to 13 bases. The CDR3 DNA reads TGTGCCAGCAGCTTGGGTGGCGGGGACTTCTACAATGAGCAGTTCTTC. Its translation: CASSLGGGDFYNEQFF.

The chain recombines TRBV25-1 with TRBJ2-2, with 12 positions matching TRBD1. V lost 4 bases and J lost 5; bases outside the gene matches: 8. CDR1 and CDR2 from the germline V gene are MGHDK and SYGVNS. The CDR3 contains 17 residues. CDR3 coding DNA: TGTGCCAGCAGTGCCGGGACAGGGGGCGCTGGGACCGGGGAGCTGTTTTTT. This encodes CASSAGTGGAGTGELFF.

For the CDR3, the DNA is TGTGCCAGCAGTTACACTTCAGGGGGCAATCAGCCCCAGCATTTT. Protein product: CASSYTSGGNQPQHF. The chain links TRBV6-6 to TRBJ1-5; D is perhaps TRBD1 (6 bases). The germline CDR1 and CDR2 sequences are MNHNY and SVGAGI (reference sequence). CDR3 length: 15 residues. The V end was cut by 2 bases, the J end by 2 bases, with 10 bases between.

The J gene is TRBJ1-4, the V gene TRBV27; weak D call: TRBD1 (6 bases). CDR1 is MNHEY, CDR2 SMNVEV, per germline (reference sequence). This CDR3 spans 16 amino acids. Trimming pared 6 bases from V and 0 bases from J, leaving 14 bases between. The CDR3 loop is CASRKGQTSTNEKLFF. The CDR3 DNA follows: TGTGCCAGCAGAAAGGGACAAACTTCAACTAATGAAAAACTGTTTTTT.

The chain couples TRBV3-1 (or the pseudogene TRBV3-2) to TRBJ1-2; a weak D match, TRBD1 (5 bases). The germline gives CDR1 LGHDT, CDR2 YNNKEL (reference sequence). This CDR3 region has 16 residues. V was shortened by 0 bases and J by 4 bases, with 15 bases between the two germline ends. The CDR3: CASSQEGAWPGYGYTF. The CDR3 DNA sequence: TGTGCCAGCAGCCAAGAAGGGGCGTGGCCGGGCTATGGCTACACCTTC.

V is TRBV4-3 and J is TRBJ2-3, with a possible D match to TRBD2 (7 bases). V was clipped by 0 bases and J by 7 bases, with 20 bases between them. There are 17 residues in the CDR3. The germline V gene encodes CDR1 LGHNA and CDR2 YSLEER. CDR3 sequence (DNA): TGCGCCAGCAGCCAAGAACGCGGGGGCCCGTTAGGGTATACGCAGTATTTT. Protein product: CASSQERGGPLGYTQYF.

The V gene is TRBV6-4, the J gene TRBJ2-7; D is possibly TRBD1 (5 bases). In germline, CDR1 is MRHNA, CDR2 SNTAGT. The CDR3 has 14 amino acids. V was trimmed by 3 bases and J by 0 bases, leaving 9 bases between them. The CDR3 protein is CASSEGESSYEQYF. The CDR3 region has the DNA TGTGCCAGCAGTGAAGGGGAAAGCTCCTACGAGCAGTACTTC.

The genes are TRBV7-6 and TRBJ2-7; D unresolved. This CDR3 has 15 amino acids. CDR1 and CDR2 (germline): SGHVS, FNYEAQ. Trimming stripped 2 bases from V and 6 bases from J, with 17 bases between. Here the CDR3 DNA reads TGTGCCAGCAGCTTACCGCCGCGCTCTACTGGCGAGCAGTACTTC. This encodes CASSLPPRSTGEQYF. Supplemented by reference TRBV7-6 and TRBJ2-7, the full variable domain reads GAGVSQSPRYKVTKRGQDVALRCDPISGHVSLYWYRQALGQGPEFLTYFNYEAQQDKSGLPNDRFSAERPEGSISTLTIQRTEQRDSAMYRCASSLPPRSTGEQYFGPGTRLTVT.

This clone is a singleton in its sample. This rearrangement joins TRBV2 to TRBJ2-1; 7 bases are shared with TRBD1. The CDR3 extends over 14 amino acids. The germline V gene has CDR1 SNHLY and CDR2 FYNNEI. The junction had 12 bases not matched to a gene; V was cut back by 10 bases and J by 6 bases. The CDR3 loop is CATKAPGQFNEQFF. The CDR3 DNA reads TGTGCCACCAAAGCACCGGGACAGTTCAATGAGCAGTTCTTC.

The rearrangement links TRBV11-2 to TRBJ2-1, with TRBD2 identical over 9 bases. The CDR3 sequence is 18 residues long. J lost 3 bases, V lost 1 base, and 10 bases had no gene match. Germline V CDR1 and CDR2: SGHAT, FQNNGV. DNA for the CDR3: TGTGCCAGCAGCTTAGGGTCTTGGCTAGCGGGAAACTACAATGAGCAGTTCTTC. Residues: CASSLGSWLAGNYNEQFF.

The chain combines TRBV5-5 with TRBJ2-1; 10 bases are shared with TRBD2. Germline V gives CDR1 SGHKS, CDR2 YYEKEE (reference sequence). CDR3 length: 19 residues. V gave up 0 bases and J gave up 2 bases; unmatched junction bases: 11. The CDR3 is CASSLAGASGRPPYNEQFF. Written as DNA, the CDR3 is TGTGCCAGCAGCTTGGCCGGGGCTAGCGGGAGACCCCCCTACAATGAGCAGTTCTTC.

The chain joins TRBV9 to TRBJ1-2; 8 bases match TRBD1. Germline loops: CDR1 SGDLS, CDR2 YYNGEE. The CDR3 consists of 14 residues. The J segment lost 2 bases and the V segment lost 0 bases, leaving 0 bases of the junction unmatched. The CDR3 DNA is TGTGCCAGCAGCGTAGGACAGGGGAACTATGGCTACACCTTC. Translating gives CASSVGQGNYGYTF.